This is a list of T cell receptor beta chains from one sample in a study of control samples from healthy donors and cancer patients. The method was immunoSEQ multiplex PCR; TCRdb's version includes in-frame clones alone and lacks a portion of them. The sample carries around 51,000 clones, approximately 80% recorded once. Sequenced: blood. The receptors stem from a man between 65 and 79 years old in good health. The CDR3 runs from the conserved cysteine through the conserved F or W. Fields, in order: clone size, J gene, V gene, D gene, CDR3 DNA, CDR3 protein. A D gene is named only where the DNA matches it firmly. A row's size may be missing; if present it is once, few, many or a size class.

abundance: once
j_gene: TRBJ1-2
v_gene: TRBV29-1
d_gene: TRBD1
CDR3nt: TGCAGCGTAACCGGGACAGGGGGCGATGCCGGTGGCTACACCTTC
CDR3aa: CSVTGTGGDAGGYTF

abundance: -
j_gene: TRBJ2-7
v_gene: TRBV20-1
d_gene: TRBD2
CDR3nt: TGCAGTGCTAGTCGACTAGCGGGGGAGAAAATTTCCTACGAGCAGTACTTC
CDR3aa: CSASRLAGEKISYEQYF

abundance: -
j_gene: TRBJ1-1
v_gene: TRBV29-1
d_gene: -
CDR3nt: TGCAGCGTTGACGATCGGGGCGTGGGGGCTTTCTTT
CDR3aa: CSVDDRGVGAFF

abundance: -
j_gene: TRBJ2-2
v_gene: TRBV18
d_gene: -
CDR3nt: TGTGCCAGCTCACCACTCCAGGGGAGGACCGGGGAGCTGTTTTTT
CDR3aa: CASSPLQGRTGELFF

abundance: -
j_gene: TRBJ1-5
v_gene: TRBV5-6
d_gene: -
CDR3nt: TGTGCCAGCAGCCACGGACCCTATAGCAATCAGCCCCAGCATTTT
CDR3aa: CASSHGPYSNQPQHF

abundance: once
j_gene: TRBJ2-1
v_gene: TRBV11-3
d_gene: TRBD1
CDR3nt: TGTGCCAGCAGCTTGACAGGGTCCTACAATGAGCAGTTCTTC
CDR3aa: CASSLTGSYNEQFF

abundance: -
j_gene: TRBJ1-1
v_gene: TRBV30
d_gene: -
CDR3nt: TGTGCCTGGAGCAATATCCACACTGAAGCTTTCTTT
CDR3aa: CAWSNIHTEAFF

abundance: -
j_gene: TRBJ1-4
v_gene: TRBV18
d_gene: -
CDR3nt: TGTGCCAGCTCACCCTATGGACTTGATGAAAAACTGTTTTTT
CDR3aa: CASSPYGLDEKLFF

abundance: few
j_gene: TRBJ2-5
v_gene: TRBV2
d_gene: -
CDR3nt: TGTGCCAGCAGTGAAGGCGAGACCCAGTACTTC
CDR3aa: CASSEGETQYF

abundance: medium-sized
j_gene: TRBJ2-7
v_gene: TRBV18
d_gene: -
CDR3nt: TGTGCCAGCTCACTCGACCCGGGAGAGACTTACGAGCAGTACTTC
CDR3aa: CASSLDPGETYEQYF

abundance: -
j_gene: TRBJ2-1
v_gene: TRBV5-4
d_gene: -
CDR3nt: TGTGCCAGCAGCTTGCAATCCGGACAGTACAATGAGCAGTTCTTC
CDR3aa: CASSLQSGQYNEQFF

abundance: -
j_gene: TRBJ2-3
v_gene: TRBV7-8
d_gene: TRBD2
CDR3nt: TGTGCCAGCACCCCTGGGACTAGCGGGGGGAATACGCAGTATTTT
CDR3aa: CASTPGTSGGNTQYF

abundance: few
j_gene: TRBJ2-3
v_gene: TRBV7-8
d_gene: -
CDR3nt: TGTGCCAGCAAGGTACAACCTTCCACAGATACGCAGTATTTT
CDR3aa: CASKVQPSTDTQYF

abundance: -
j_gene: TRBJ1-1
v_gene: TRBV2
d_gene: -
CDR3nt: TGTGCCAGCAGTGAATTGGCAGGGAAAGCTTTCTTT
CDR3aa: CASSELAGKAFF

abundance: -
j_gene: TRBJ1-5
v_gene: TRBV4-2
d_gene: TRBD1
CDR3nt: TGTGCCAGCAGCCACCTAGACAGGGACAGCAATCAGCCCCAGCATTTT
CDR3aa: CASSHLDRDSNQPQHF

abundance: once
j_gene: TRBJ1-6
v_gene: TRBV13
d_gene: -
CDR3nt: TGTGCCAGCAGTTTATACAGCTCACGGACCTATAATTCACCCCTCCACTTT
CDR3aa: CASSLYSSRTYNSPLHF